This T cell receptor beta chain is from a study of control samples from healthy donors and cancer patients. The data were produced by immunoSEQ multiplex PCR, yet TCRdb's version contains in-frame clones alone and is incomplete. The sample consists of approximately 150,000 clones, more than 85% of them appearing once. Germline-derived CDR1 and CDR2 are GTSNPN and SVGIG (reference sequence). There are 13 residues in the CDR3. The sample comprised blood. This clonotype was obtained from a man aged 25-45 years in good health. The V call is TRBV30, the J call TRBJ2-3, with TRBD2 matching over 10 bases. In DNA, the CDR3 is TGTGCTTGTAGCGGGGGGTCGACAGATACGCAGTATTTT. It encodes CACSGGSTDTQYF. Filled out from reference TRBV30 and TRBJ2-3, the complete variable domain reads SQTIHQWPATLVQPVGSPLSLECTVEGTSNPNLYWYRQAAGRGLQLLFYSVGIGQISSEVPQNLSASRPQDRQFILSSKKLLLSDSGFYLCACSGGSTDTQYFGPGTRLTVL.